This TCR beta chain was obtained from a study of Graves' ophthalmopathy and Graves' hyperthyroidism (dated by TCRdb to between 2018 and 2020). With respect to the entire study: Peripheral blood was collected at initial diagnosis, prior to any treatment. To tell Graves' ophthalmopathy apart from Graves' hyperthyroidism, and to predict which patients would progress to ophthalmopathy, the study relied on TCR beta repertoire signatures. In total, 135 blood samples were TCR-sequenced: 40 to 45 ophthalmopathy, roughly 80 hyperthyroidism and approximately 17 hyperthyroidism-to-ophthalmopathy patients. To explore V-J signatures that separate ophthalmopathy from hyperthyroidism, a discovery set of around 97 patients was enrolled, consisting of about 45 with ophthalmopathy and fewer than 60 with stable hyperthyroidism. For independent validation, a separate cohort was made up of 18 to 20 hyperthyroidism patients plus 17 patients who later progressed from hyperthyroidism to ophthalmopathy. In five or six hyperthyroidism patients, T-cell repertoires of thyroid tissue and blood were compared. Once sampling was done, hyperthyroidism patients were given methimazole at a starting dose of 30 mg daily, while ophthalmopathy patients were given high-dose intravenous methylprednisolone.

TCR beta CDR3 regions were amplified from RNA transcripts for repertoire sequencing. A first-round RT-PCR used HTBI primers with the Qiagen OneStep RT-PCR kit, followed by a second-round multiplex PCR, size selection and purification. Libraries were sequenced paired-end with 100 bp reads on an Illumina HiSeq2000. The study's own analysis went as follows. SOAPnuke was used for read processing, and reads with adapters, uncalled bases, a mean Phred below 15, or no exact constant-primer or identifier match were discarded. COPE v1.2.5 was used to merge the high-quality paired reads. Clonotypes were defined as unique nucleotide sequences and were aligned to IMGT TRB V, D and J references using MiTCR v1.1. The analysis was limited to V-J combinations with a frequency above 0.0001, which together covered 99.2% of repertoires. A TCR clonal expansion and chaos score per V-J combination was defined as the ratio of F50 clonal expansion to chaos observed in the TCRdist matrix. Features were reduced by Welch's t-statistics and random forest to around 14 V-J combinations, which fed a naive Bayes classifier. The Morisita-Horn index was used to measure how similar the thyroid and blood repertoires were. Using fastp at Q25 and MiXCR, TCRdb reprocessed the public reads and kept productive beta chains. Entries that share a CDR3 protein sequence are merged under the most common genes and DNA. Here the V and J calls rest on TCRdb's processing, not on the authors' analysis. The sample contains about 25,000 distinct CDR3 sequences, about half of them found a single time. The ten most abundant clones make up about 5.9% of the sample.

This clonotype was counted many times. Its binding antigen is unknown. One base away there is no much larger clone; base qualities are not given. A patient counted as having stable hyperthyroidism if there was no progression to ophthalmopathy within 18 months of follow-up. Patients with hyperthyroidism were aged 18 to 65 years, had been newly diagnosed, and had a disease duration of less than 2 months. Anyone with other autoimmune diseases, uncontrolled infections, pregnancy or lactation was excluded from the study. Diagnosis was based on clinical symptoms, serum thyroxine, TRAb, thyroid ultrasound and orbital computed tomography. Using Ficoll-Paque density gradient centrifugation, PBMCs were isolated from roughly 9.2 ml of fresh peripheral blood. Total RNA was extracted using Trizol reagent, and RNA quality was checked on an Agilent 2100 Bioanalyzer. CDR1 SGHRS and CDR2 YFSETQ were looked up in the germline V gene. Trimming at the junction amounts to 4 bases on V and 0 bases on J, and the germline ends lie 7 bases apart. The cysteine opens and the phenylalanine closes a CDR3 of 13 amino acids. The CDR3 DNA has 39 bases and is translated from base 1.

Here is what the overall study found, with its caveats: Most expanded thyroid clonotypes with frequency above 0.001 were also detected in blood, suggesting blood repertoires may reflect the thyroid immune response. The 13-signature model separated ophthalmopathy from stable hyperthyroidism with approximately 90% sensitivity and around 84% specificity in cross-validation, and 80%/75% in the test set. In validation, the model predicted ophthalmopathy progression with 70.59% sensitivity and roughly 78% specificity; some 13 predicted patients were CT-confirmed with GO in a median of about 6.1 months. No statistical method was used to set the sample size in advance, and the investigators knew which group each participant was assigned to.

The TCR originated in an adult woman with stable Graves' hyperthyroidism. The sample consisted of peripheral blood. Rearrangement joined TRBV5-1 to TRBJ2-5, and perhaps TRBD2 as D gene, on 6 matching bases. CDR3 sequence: CASSRDYQETQYF. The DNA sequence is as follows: TGCGCCAGCAGCCGGGACTACCAAGAGACCCAGTACTTC.